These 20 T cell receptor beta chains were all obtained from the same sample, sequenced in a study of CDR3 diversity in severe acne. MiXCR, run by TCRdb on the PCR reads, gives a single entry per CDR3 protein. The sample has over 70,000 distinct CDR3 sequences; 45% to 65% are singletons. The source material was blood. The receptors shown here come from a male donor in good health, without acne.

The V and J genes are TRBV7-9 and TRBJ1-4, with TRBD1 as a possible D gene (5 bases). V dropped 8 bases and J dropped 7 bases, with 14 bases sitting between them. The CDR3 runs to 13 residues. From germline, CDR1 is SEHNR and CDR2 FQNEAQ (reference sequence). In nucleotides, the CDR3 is TGTGCCAGCCTTGGGACCTCCGGTGAAAAACTGTTTTTT. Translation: CASLGTSGEKLFF. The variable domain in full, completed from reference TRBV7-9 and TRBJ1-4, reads DTGVSQNPRHKITKRGQNVTFRCDPISEHNRLYWYRQTLGQGPEFLTYFQNEAQLEKSRLLSDRFSAERPKGSFSTLEIQRTEQGDSAMYLCASLGTSGEKLFFGSGTQLSVL.

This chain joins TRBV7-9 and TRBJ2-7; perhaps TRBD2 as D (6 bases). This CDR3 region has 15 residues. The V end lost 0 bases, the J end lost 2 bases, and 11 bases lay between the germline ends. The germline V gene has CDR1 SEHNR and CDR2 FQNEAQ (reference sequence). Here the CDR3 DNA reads TGTGCCAGCAGCTTAGCGGTAACTAGCCCCTACGAGCAGTACTTC. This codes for CASSLAVTSPYEQYF.

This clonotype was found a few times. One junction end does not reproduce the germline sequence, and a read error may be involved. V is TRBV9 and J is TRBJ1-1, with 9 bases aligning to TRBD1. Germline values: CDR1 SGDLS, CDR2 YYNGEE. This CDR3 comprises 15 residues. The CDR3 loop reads CASSARTGVGTEAFF. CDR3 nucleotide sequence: TGTGCCAGCAGCGCGAGGACAGGGGTTGGCACTGAGGCTTTCTTT.

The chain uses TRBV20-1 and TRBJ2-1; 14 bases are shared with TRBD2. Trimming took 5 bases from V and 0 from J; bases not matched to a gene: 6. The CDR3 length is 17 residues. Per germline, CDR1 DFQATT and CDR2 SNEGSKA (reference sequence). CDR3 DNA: TGCAGTGCTCCTCGACTAGCGGGGGGGAACTCCTACAATGAGCAGTTCTTC. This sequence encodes CSAPRLAGGNSYNEQFF.

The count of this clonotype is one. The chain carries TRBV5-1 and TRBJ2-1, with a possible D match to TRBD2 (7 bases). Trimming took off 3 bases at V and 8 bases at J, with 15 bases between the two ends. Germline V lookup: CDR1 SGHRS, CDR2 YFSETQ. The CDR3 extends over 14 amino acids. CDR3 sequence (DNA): TGCGCCAGCAGCTGGGGGGGCAAGGAGGATGAGCAGTTCTTC. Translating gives CASSWGGKEDEQFF.

The CDR3 sequence is CSARLVAGPQHF. The CDR3 DNA follows: TGCAGTGCTAGATTGGTAGCGGGGCCCCAGCATTTT. V gene TRBV20-1 combines with J gene TRBJ1-5, with no clear D. The CDR3 is made up of 12 amino acids. V was pared by 2 bases and J by 9 bases, with 11 bases between. In germline, CDR1 is DFQATT, CDR2 SNEGSKA (reference sequence).

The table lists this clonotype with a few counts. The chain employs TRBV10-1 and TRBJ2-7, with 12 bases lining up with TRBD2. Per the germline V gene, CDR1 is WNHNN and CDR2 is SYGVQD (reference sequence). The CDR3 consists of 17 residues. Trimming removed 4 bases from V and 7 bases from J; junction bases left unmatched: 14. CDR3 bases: TGCGCCAGCAGTGCCTCGACTAGCGGGAGTTTCACCGGGGAGCAGTACTTC. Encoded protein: CASSASTSGSFTGEQYF.

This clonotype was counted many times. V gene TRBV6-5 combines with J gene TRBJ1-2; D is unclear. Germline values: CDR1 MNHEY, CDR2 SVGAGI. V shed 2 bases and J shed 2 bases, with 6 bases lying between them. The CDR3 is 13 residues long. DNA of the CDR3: TGTGCCAGCAGTTACCTTGCAAACTATGGCTACACCTTC. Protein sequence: CASSYLANYGYTF.

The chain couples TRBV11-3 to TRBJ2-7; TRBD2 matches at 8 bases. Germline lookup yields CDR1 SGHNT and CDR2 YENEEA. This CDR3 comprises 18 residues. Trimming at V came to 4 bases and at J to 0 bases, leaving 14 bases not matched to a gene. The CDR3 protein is CASSSRTLAGPPSYEQYF. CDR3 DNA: TGTGCCAGCAGCTCCCGGACCTTAGCGGGGCCTCCCTCCTACGAGCAGTACTTC.

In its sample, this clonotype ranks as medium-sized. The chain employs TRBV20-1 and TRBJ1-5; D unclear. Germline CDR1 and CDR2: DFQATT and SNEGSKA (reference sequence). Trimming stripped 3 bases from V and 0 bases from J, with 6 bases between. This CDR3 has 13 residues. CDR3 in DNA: TGCAGTGCTAGGACGTATAGCAATCAGCCCCAGCATTTT. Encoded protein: CSARTYSNQPQHF.

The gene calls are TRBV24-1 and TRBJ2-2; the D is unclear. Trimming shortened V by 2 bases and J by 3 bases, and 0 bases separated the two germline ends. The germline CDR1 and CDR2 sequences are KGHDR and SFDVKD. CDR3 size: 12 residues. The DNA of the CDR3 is TGTGCCACCAGTGATTACACCGGGGAGCTGTTTTTT. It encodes CATSDYTGELFF.

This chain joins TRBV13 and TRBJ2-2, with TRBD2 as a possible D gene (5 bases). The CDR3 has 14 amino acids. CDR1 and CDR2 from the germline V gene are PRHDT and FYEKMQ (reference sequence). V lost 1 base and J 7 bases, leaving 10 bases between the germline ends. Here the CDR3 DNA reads TGTGCCAGCAGCTTAGACAGCGAGGGCGGGGAGCTGTTTTTT. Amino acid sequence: CASSLDSEGGELFF. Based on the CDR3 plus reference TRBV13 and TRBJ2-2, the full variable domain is AAGVIQSPRHLIKEKRETATLKCYPIPRHDTVYWYQQGPGQDPQFLISFYEKMQSDKGSIPDRFSAQQFSDYHSELNMSSLELGDSALYFCASSLDSEGGELFFGEGSRLTVL.

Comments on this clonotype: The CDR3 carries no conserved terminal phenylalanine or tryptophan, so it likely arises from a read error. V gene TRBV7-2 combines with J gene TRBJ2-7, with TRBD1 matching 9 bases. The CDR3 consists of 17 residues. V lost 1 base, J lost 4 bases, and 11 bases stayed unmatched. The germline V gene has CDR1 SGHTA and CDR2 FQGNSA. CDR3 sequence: CASSLVSIGQGTYEQYL. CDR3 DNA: TGTGCCAGCAGCTTAGTGTCGATAGGACAGGGGACTTACGAGCAGTACCTC.

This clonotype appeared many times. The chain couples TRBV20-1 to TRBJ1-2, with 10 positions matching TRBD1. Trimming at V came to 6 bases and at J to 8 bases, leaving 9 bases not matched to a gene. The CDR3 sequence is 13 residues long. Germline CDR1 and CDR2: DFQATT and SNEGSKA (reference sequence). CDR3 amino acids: CSAATGGGYGYTF. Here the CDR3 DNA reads TGCAGTGCCGCGACAGGGGGCGGATACGGCTACACCTTC.

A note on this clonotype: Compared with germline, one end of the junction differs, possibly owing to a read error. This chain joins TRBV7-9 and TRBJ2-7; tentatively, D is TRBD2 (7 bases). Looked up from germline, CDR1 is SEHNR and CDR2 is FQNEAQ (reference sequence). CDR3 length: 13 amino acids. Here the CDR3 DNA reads TGCGCCAGCAGCTTGGGGGGGCGCATCGAGCAGTACTTC. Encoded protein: CASSLGGRIEQYF. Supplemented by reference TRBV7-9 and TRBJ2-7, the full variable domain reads DTGVSQNPRHKITKRGQNVTFRCDPISEHNRLYWYRQTLGQGPEFLTYFQNEAQLEKSRLLSDRFSAERPKGSFSTLEIQRTEQGDSAMYLCASSLGGRIEQYFGPGTRLTVT.

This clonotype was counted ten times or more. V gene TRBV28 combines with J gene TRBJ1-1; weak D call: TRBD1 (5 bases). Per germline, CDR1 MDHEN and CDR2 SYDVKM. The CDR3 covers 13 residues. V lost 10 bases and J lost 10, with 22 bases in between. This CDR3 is CATESGEGLVAFF. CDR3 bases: TGTGCCACCGAAAGCGGGGAGGGGTTGGTAGCTTTCTTT.

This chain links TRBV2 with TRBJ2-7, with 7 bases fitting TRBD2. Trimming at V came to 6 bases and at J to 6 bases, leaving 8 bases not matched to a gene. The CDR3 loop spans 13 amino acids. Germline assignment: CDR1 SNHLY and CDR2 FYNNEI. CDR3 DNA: TGTGCCAGCAGCGGGACTAAGTTTTTCGAGCAGTACTTC. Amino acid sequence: CASSGTKFFEQYF.

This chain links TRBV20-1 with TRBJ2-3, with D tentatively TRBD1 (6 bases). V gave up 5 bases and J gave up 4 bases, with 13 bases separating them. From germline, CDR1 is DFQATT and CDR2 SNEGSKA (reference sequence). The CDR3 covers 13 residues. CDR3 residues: CSAEIGGADTQYF. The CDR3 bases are TGCAGTGCTGAGATAGGGGGTGCAGATACGCAGTATTTT.

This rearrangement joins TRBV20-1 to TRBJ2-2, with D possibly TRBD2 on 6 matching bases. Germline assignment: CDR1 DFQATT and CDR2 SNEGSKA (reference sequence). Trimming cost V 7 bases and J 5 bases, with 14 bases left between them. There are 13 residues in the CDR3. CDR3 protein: CSVGREETGELFF. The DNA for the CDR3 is TGCAGTGTGGGCAGGGAGGAGACCGGGGAGCTGTTTTTT.

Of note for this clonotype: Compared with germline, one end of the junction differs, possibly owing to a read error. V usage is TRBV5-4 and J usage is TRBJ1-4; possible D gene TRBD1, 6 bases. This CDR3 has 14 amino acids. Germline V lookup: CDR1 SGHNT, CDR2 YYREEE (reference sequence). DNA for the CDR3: TGTGCCGGCAGCTTGGTGGGGGCGACTGAAAAACTGTTTTTT. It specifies CAGSLVGATEKLFF.